The text below deals with one T cell receptor (beta chain). This sample is drawn from a study of blood T cell repertoires in COVID-19. Looked up from germline, CDR1 is MDHEN and CDR2 is SYDVKM. The germline V and J ends were trimmed by 7 bases and 5 bases, with 15 bases remaining between them. The CDR3 loop spans 14 amino acids. Original methodology: Reference gene primer amplification in the assay estimated nucleated cell counts. The repertoire was sequenced with immunoSEQ multiplex PCR; TCRdb's copy has only in-frame clones and lacks some. That table supplies the V and J calls and clone size; D and trimming were determined from the DNA. The sample lists 300,000 to 400,000 clones; around 90% were seen once.

Sequenced sample: peripheral blood. The chain couples TRBV28 to TRBJ2-1; a weak D match, TRBD2 (6 bases). This sequence was found in a man aged 25 to 40 with COVID-19, enrolled during active disease. The CDR3 DNA is TGTGCCAGCAAGGAATCGGGGGAGAACAATGAGCAGTTCTTC. Its protein is CASKESGENNEQFF. The full variable domain, rest sourced from reference TRBV28 and TRBJ2-1, is DVKVTQSSRYLVKRTGEKVFLECVQDMDHENMFWYRQDPGLGLRLIYFSYDVKMKEKGDIPEGYSVSREKKERFSLILESASTNQTSMYLCASKESGENNEQFFGPGTRLTVL.